These T cell receptor beta chains were read from a single sample in a study of T cells after yellow fever vaccination. MiXCR, applied by TCRdb to the 5' RACE reads, yields one record per CDR3 protein. The data show 120,000 or so distinct CDR3 sequences, with nearly 15% seen just once and roughly two fifths held by the top ten. Sequenced here: CD8+ T cells sorted from PBMCs, sampled 5 days after the yellow fever booster vaccination. These receptors were obtained from a man between 18 and 35 years old who received the YFV17D yellow fever vaccine. Both conserved end residues are part of each CDR3. Fields, in order: clone size, V gene, CDR3 length, J gene, D gene, CDR3 DNA, CDR3 protein. The D gene is left open where the match is weak. Part of the rows lack a size; the others show once, few, many or a class for expanded clones.

size: few
V: TRBV4-2
length: 18
J: TRBJ2-2
D: .
DNA: TGTGCCAGCAGCCAACCCTTGACAGCTTACCCAACCACCGGGGAGCTGTTTTTT
CDR3: CASSQPLTAYPTTGELFF

size: few
V: TRBV10-3
length: 16
J: TRBJ1-1
D: .
DNA: TGTGCCATCAGTGAGTCCACCACGAGTTGGAACACTGAAGCTTTCTTT
CDR3: CAISESTTSWNTEAFF

size: .
V: TRBV7-8
length: 17
J: TRBJ1-1
D: .
DNA: TGTGCCAGCAGCACCAATTGGGCGGGGAGTTCGGACACTGAAGCTTTCTTT
CDR3: CASSTNWAGSSDTEAFF

size: .
V: TRBV4-2
length: 13
J: TRBJ1-5
D: TRBD1
DNA: TGTGCCAGCAGCGGACAGGGGGCGAAGCCCCAGCATTTT
CDR3: CASSGQGAKPQHF

size: few
V: TRBV6-2/TRBV6-3
length: 15
J: TRBJ2-3
D: TRBD1
DNA: TGTGCCAGCAGTTCCGGACAGGGGGCTACAGATACGCAGTATTTT
CDR3: CASSSGQGATDTQYF

size: .
V: TRBV6-2/TRBV6-3
length: 17
J: TRBJ2-7
D: TRBD2
DNA: TGTGCCAGCAGTTACACCCCTGGGGAGGGGAGCCCCTACGAGCAGTACTTC
CDR3: CASSYTPGEGSPYEQYF

size: many
V: TRBV2
length: 17
J: TRBJ2-6
D: .
DNA: TGTGCCAGCCTGCCACACGGGGGAGTCTCTGGGGCCAACGTCCTGACTTTC
CDR3: CASLPHGGVSGANVLTF

size: .
V: TRBV14
length: 16
J: TRBJ2-7
D: .
DNA: TGTGCCAGCAGCCAAGGGCCGGGACTGTCATCCTACGAGCAGTACTTC
CDR3: CASSQGPGLSSYEQYF

size: .
V: TRBV19
length: 14
J: TRBJ1-1
D: .
DNA: TGTGCCAGTAGTATCCCGACGACACACACTGAAGCTTTCTTT
CDR3: CASSIPTTHTEAFF

size: many
V: TRBV29-1
length: 15
J: TRBJ2-1
D: TRBD2
DNA: TGCAGCGCCGGGGGACTAGCGCCGCCCTACAATGAGCAGTTCTTC
CDR3: CSAGGLAPPYNEQFF

size: .
V: TRBV4-1
length: 16
J: TRBJ1-4
D: .
DNA: TGCGCCAGCAGCCAGTATTGGAAGAAAGAGAATGAAAAACTGTTTTTT
CDR3: CASSQYWKKENEKLFF

size: .
V: TRBV6-2/TRBV6-3
length: 14
J: TRBJ2-2
D: .
DNA: TGTGCCAGCAGTTACTCTAGCGACACCGGGGAGCTGTTATTT
CDR3: CASSYSSDTGELLF

size: few
V: TRBV6-5
length: 15
J: TRBJ2-7
D: .
DNA: TGTGCCAGCAGTTACTTCGGGAGTCGGTCCTACGAGCAGTACTTC
CDR3: CASSYFGSRSYEQYF

size: once
V: TRBV7-3
length: 14
J: TRBJ2-3
D: TRBD2
DNA: TGTGCCAGCGGCCTAGCGGGGCCCACAGATACGCAGTATTTT
CDR3: CASGLAGPTDTQYF

size: few
V: TRBV7-2
length: 14
J: TRBJ1-1
D: .
DNA: TGTGCCAGCAGACATACCGACAGCGGTCCTGAAGCTTTCTTT
CDR3: CASRHTDSGPEAFF

size: few
V: TRBV6-2/TRBV6-3
length: 14
J: TRBJ1-5
D: .
DNA: TGTGCCAGCAGTTACGGGACACAAAATCAGCCCCAGCATTTT
CDR3: CASSYGTQNQPQHF

size: few
V: TRBV5-1
length: 15
J: TRBJ1-2
D: TRBD1
DNA: TGCGCCAGCAGCCCGGGACAGGGATGGCTAGATGGCTACACCTTC
CDR3: CASSPGQGWLDGYTF